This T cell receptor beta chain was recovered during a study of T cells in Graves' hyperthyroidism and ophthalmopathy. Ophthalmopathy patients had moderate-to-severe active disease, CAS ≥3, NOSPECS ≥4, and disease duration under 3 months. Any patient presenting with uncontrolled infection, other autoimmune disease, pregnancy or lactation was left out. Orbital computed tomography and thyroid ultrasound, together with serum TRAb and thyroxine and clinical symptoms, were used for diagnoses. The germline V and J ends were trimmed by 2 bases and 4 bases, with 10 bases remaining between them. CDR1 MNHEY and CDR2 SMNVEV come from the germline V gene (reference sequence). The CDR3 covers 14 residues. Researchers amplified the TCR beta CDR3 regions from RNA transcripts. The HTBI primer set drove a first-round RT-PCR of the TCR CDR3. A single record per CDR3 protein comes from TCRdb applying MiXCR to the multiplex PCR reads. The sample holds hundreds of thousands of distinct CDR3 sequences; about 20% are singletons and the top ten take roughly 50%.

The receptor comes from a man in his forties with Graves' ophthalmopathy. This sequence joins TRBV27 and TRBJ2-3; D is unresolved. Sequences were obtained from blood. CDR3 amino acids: CASSLGSRADTQYF. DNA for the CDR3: TGTGCCAGCAGTTTAGGGTCTAGGGCAGATACGCAGTATTTT.